The rows below give T cell receptor beta chains drawn from one sample of a study of T cells in Graves' hyperthyroidism and ophthalmopathy. TCRdb reprocessed the multiplex PCR reads via MiXCR and lists one record per CDR3 protein. The data show 89,000 or so distinct CDR3 sequences, around 37% seen once. Sequenced: peripheral blood or thyroid tissue (not recorded which). The receptors here all came from a woman aged 25 to 39 with Graves' hyperthyroidism. Both conserved end residues are part of each CDR3. D genes are given only for firm matches. Clone size, where shown, is once, few, many, or a class for clones that have expanded.

>.|TRBJ2-5|TRBV20-1|TRBD1
TGCAGTGCTAGCCCGGGACAGGAAGAGACCCAGTACTTC
CSASPGQEETQYF
>.|TRBJ1-5|TRBV7-9|.
TGTGCCAGCCCATGGGAACTCAATCAGCCCCAGCATTTT
CASPWELNQPQHF
>.|TRBJ1-5|TRBV5-6|.
TGTGCCAGCAGCTTGCGCAGGGCTCAGCCCCAGCATTTT
CASSLRRAQPQHF
>many|TRBJ2-7|TRBV7-9|TRBD2
TGTGCCAGCAGCTTGGAACTAGCGGGTTTCGGCAACGAGCAGTACTTC
CASSLELAGFGNEQYF
>many|TRBJ2-7|TRBV7-2|.
TGTGCCAGCAGACCTACAGGGATCTACGAGCAGTACTTC
CASRPTGIYEQYF
>medium-sized|TRBJ1-1|TRBV12-3/TRBV12-4|TRBD1
TGTGCCAGCAGTTCGGGACAGCTGAACACTGAAGCTTTCTTT
CASSSGQLNTEAFF
>.|TRBJ2-5|TRBV30|.
TGTGCCTGGAGTGTACGGGCTAGGCGTGGAGAGACCCAGTACTTC
CAWSVRARRGETQYF
>.|TRBJ2-2|TRBV7-8|.
TGTGCCAGCTGCCCCCCCGGGGAGCTGTTTTTT
CASCPPGELFF
>.|TRBJ2-5|TRBV10-3|TRBD2
TGTGCCATCAGTGAGACTAGCGGCCAAGAGACCCAGTACTTC
CAISETSGQETQYF
>.|TRBJ1-4|TRBV12-5|.
TGTGCTAGTGGTTTGGGCTCTGGAAAACTGTTTTTT
CASGLGSGKLFF
>.|TRBJ2-7|TRBV7-9|TRBD2
TGTGCCAGCAGCCGCGGGACTAGCGGGACACGCGAGCAGTACTTC
CASSRGTSGTREQYF
>.|TRBJ1-4|TRBV10-1|.
TGCGCCAGCGGTGAGTCGATGAGGGGGAATGGAAAACTGTTTTTT
CASGESMRGNGKLFF
>.|TRBJ1-4|TRBV20-1|TRBD1
TGCAGTGCTAGCCCGGGACAGGCATACGAAAAACTGTTTTTT
CSASPGQAYEKLFF
>.|TRBJ1-6|TRBV7-9|.
.
CASSFYICSASPGRGNSPLHF
>many|TRBJ2-3|TRBV7-8|.
TGTGCCAGCAGCTCCGACCTAGGATCTGATACGCAGTATTTT
CASSSDLGSDTQYF
>many|TRBJ2-7|TRBV7-2|.
TGTGCCAGCAGCATATCAGGCAGGGGCAACTACGAGCAGTACTTC
CASSISGRGNYEQYF
>.|TRBJ2-3|TRBV6-2/TRBV6-3|.
TGTGCCAGCAGTTACTCGACGGGAATTAGCACAGATACGCAGTATTTT
CASSYSTGISTDTQYF
>many|TRBJ1-1|TRBV28|.
TGTGCCAGCAGTTTCGTGGTGAACACTGAAGCTTTCTTT
CASSFVVNTEAFF
>many|TRBJ2-7|TRBV3-1|.
TGTGCCAGCAGCCAAACCCCGTCTAGGGAGCAGTACTTC
CASSQTPSREQYF
>many|TRBJ1-2|TRBV7-6|.
TGTGCCAGCAGCTTAGTACCCAGGAACTATGGCTACACCTTC
CASSLVPRNYGYTF
>.|TRBJ1-2|TRBV2|TRBD1
TGTGCCAGCAGGATGACAGGGGGCCGGCGAAGTCATGGCTACACCTTC
CASRMTGGRRSHGYTF
>.|TRBJ2-5|TRBV20-1|TRBD2
TGCAGTGCTCTCCGAACTAGCGGGTACCAAGAGACCCAGTACTTC
CSALRTSGYQETQYF
>many|TRBJ1-1|TRBV5-1|TRBD1
TGCGCCAGCAGCTTTGGGCCCAACAGGGGGAACACTGAAGCTTTCTTT
CASSFGPNRGNTEAFF
>many|TRBJ2-5|TRBV18|TRBD2
TGTGCCAGCTCACCACTTACTAGCGGGGGAGGCGAGACCCAGTACTTC
CASSPLTSGGGETQYF
>.|TRBJ2-7|TRBV7-2|TRBD1
TGTGCCAGCAGTTCGACAGGGGGAGAGCAGTACTTC
CASSSTGGEQYF
>.|TRBJ2-5|TRBV7-9|TRBD1
TGTGCCAGCAGCGTCCATCCAGGGGGTGAGACCCAGTACTTC
CASSVHPGGETQYF
>.|TRBJ2-6|TRBV7-2|TRBD1
TGTGCCAGCGGCCCGGGACAGGGGGCTGGGGCCAACGTCCTGACTTTC
CASGPGQGAGANVLTF
>.|TRBJ2-7|TRBV12-3/TRBV12-4|TRBD2
TGTGCCAGCAGTTGGGATTCGGGAGGAACAGCCTACGAGCAGTACTTC
CASSWDSGGTAYEQYF
>.|TRBJ1-2|TRBV12-3/TRBV12-4|TRBD1
TGTGCCAGCAGTTTGGGACAGGGGTACTATGGCTACACCTTC
CASSLGQGYYGYTF
>many|TRBJ2-7|TRBV7-2|.
TGTGCCAGCAGCTTAGAACAGGCGGGCTACGAGCAGTACTTC
CASSLEQAGYEQYF
>.|TRBJ2-7|TRBV20-1|TRBD1
TGCAGTGCTAGTCCCGGGACAGGGGGTATCTACGAGCAGTACTTC
CSASPGTGGIYEQYF
>many|TRBJ1-4|TRBV28|.
TGTGCCAGCAGCCCCGGGGAAAAACTGTTTTTT
CASSPGEKLFF
>many|TRBJ1-2|TRBV5-1|.
TGCGCCAGCAGCTTAGTTTCGGGGCATGGCTACACCTTC
CASSLVSGHGYTF
>.|TRBJ2-7|TRBV2|TRBD2
TGTGCCAGCAAGCGGGAGGGGGACGAGCAGTACTTC
CASKREGDEQYF
>.|TRBJ1-3|TRBV20-1|.
TGCAGTGCTAGAGAACTGTACTCTGGAAACACCATATATTTT
CSARELYSGNTIYF
>many|TRBJ2-7|TRBV11-2|TRBD2
TGTGCCAGCAGCCCTGGGCTAGCGGTTGAGTCCTACGAGCAGTACTTC
CASSPGLAVESYEQYF
>.|TRBJ1-4|TRBV7-8|.
TGTGCCAGCAGCTTGTCAGGGGCTATTGAAAAACTGTTTTTT
CASSLSGAIEKLFF
>many|TRBJ1-1|TRBV6-5|.
TGTGCCAGCAATGGGGGGAGAAACACTGAAGCTTTCTTT
CASNGGRNTEAFF
>.|TRBJ2-7|TRBV12-3/TRBV12-4|.
TGTGCCAGCAGTTTCGGGGGAGGCCACGAGCAGTACTTC
CASSFGGGHEQYF
>.|TRBJ1-1|TRBV25-1|.
TGTGCCAGCAGCCCTTGGGACACTGAAGCTTTCTTT
CASSPWDTEAFF